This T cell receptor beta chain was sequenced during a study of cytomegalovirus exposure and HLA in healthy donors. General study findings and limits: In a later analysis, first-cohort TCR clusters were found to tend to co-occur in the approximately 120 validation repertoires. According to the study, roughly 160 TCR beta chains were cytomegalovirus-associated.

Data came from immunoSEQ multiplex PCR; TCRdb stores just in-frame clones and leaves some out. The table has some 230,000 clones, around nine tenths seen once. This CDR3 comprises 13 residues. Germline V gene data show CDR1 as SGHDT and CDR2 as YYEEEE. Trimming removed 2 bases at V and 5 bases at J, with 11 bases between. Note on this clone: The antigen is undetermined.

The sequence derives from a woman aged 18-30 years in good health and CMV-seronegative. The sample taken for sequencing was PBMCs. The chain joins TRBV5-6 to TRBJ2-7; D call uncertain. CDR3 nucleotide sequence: TGTGCCAGCAGCTTAGCGCCGTGGGACGAGCAGTACTTC. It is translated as CASSLAPWDEQYF.